The 5 T cell receptor beta chains below come from one sample, sequenced in a study of blood T cell repertoires in COVID-19. Assay used: immunoSEQ multiplex PCR; TCRdb lists only in-frame clones, some missing. There are some 93,000 clones in the sample; 75% to 90% occur only once, and under 8.5% lies in the top ten. The sample was peripheral blood. The receptor source for this set is a man between 60 and 75 years old with acute or convalescent COVID-19.

V gene TRBV12-5 combines with J gene TRBJ2-7; no clear D. The CDR3 covers 11 residues. Per the germline V gene, CDR1 is LGHNT and CDR2 is FRNRAP. Trimming took 5 bases from V and 2 from J, leaving 4 bases between them. This CDR3 reads CASGQTYEQYF. In DNA form, the CDR3 reads TGTGCTAGTGGTCAAACCTACGAGCAGTACTTC.

The chain links TRBV5-1 to TRBJ1-3; D unresolved. There are 12 residues in the CDR3. With 0 bases removed from V and 14 bases from J, the gap between germline ends came to 12 bases. Germline CDR1 is SGHRS and CDR2 is YFSETQ. This chain's CDR3 is CASSLAEGSLYF. The CDR3 region has the DNA TGCGCCAGCAGCTTGGCCGAGGGTTCCCTATATTTT.

The chain recombines TRBV12-3 or TRBV12-4 with TRBJ1-1; tentative D call: TRBD1 (6 bases). The length of the CDR3 is 13 residues. V was cut by 5 bases and J by 5 bases, with 12 bases left in between. The CDR3 DNA sequence: TGTGCCAGCAGTACAGGGTTCTTGACTGAAGCTTTCTTT. Amino acids: CASSTGFLTEAFF.

The V call is TRBV13, the J call TRBJ1-2; D gene ambiguous. Germline assignment: CDR1 PRHDT and CDR2 FYEKMQ (reference sequence). The CDR3 extends over 15 amino acids. V lost 4 bases and J lost 0, with 12 bases in between. CDR3 sequence (DNA): TGTGCCAGCAGCTCCTTTGACACAGCTAACTATGGCTACACCTTC. It codes for CASSSFDTANYGYTF.

This sequence joins TRBV4-1 and TRBJ2-6, with 13 bases lining up with TRBD2. CDR1 and CDR2 (germline): MGHRA, YSYEKL. CDR3 length: 19 amino acids. Unmatched junction bases numbered 4, after V lost 2 bases and J lost 0 bases. CDR3 amino acids: CASSQRLAGGDSGANVLTF. In DNA, the CDR3 is TGCGCCAGCAGCCAAAGACTAGCGGGGGGCGACTCTGGGGCCAACGTCCTGACTTTC.